These 26 T cell receptor beta chains share one sample of origin, sequenced in a study of radiotherapy plus CTLA-4 blockade in lung cancer. The assay was immunoSEQ multiplex PCR, and TCRdb's table has in-frame clones only and misses some. The table shows tens of thousands of clones, with over 80% occurring only once. The sample here was peripheral blood, taken from a patient treated with radiotherapy plus ipilimumab. These receptors came from a human donor with non-small cell lung cancer who had stable disease on radiotherapy plus ipilimumab.

CDR3 nucleotides: TGTGCCAGCAGTTCCCAACTAGCGGGGGGATATGAGCAGTTCTTC. This translates into CASSSQLAGGYEQFF. The V gene is TRBV28, the J gene TRBJ2-1; 12 nucleotides match TRBD2. CDR3 length: 15 amino acids. V shed 4 bases, J shed 8 bases, and the junction held 6 bases outside the gene matches. CDR1 and CDR2 (germline): MDHEN, SYDVKM.

The chain uses TRBV19 and TRBJ1-6, with 9 bases identical to TRBD1. Germline lookup yields CDR1 LNHDA and CDR2 SQIVND (reference sequence). The CDR3 length is 15 residues. J lost 9 bases, V lost 4 bases, and 7 bases had no gene match. The DNA for the CDR3 is TGTGCCAGTAGTACTCAGACAGGGGGAGGTTCACCCCTCCACTTT. It specifies CASSTQTGGGSPLHF.

The chain links TRBV9 to TRBJ2-5; maybe TRBD1 (6 bases). This CDR3 comprises 14 residues. V dropped 4 bases and J dropped 7 bases, with 17 bases sitting between them. The germline V gene encodes CDR1 SGDLS and CDR2 YYNGEE. The CDR3 protein is CASSPHEQGRTQYF. The DNA of the CDR3 is TGTGCCAGCAGCCCCCACGAACAGGGAAGGACCCAGTACTTC.

The chain has TRBV7-6 and TRBJ2-5; 8 nucleotides agree with TRBD1. V was pared by 5 bases and J by 5 bases, with 7 bases of the junction left unmatched. The CDR3 loop spans 14 amino acids. The V gene's germline CDR1 is SGHVS and CDR2 FNYEAQ. The CDR3 reads CASSGSGGRETQYF. For the CDR3, the DNA is TGTGCCAGCAGCGGCTCAGGGGGCCGCGAGACCCAGTACTTC.

The CDR3 spells CASSLTAPGTEAFF. The CDR3 bases are TGTGCCAGCAGCTTAACGGCCCCAGGCACTGAAGCTTTCTTT. This chain uses TRBV7-3 with TRBJ1-1; D gene uncertain. CDR1 and CDR2 (germline): SGHTA, FQGTGA. This CDR3 has 14 amino acids. V was shortened by 0 bases and J by 4 bases, with 9 bases between the two germline ends.

The chain carries TRBV9 and TRBJ2-2; 9 nucleotides match TRBD2. The CDR3 has 16 residues. CDR1 is SGDLS and CDR2 is YYNGEE in the germline V gene. Unmatched junction bases numbered 7, after V lost 3 bases and J lost 4 bases. CDR3 protein: CASSELAGAGTGELFF. The CDR3 DNA follows: TGTGCCAGCAGCGAGTTAGCGGGAGCGGGCACCGGGGAGCTGTTTTTT.

This clone was recorded only once. The chain is built from TRBV2 and TRBJ1-3, with TRBD1 identical over 12 bases. V shed 5 bases and J 6 bases; nucleotides not matched to a gene: 11. The CDR3 has 17 amino acids. The germline V gene has CDR1 SNHLY and CDR2 FYNNEI. The CDR3 sequence: CASSPTGGQGAPNTIYF. CDR3 nucleotides: TGTGCCAGCAGTCCAACAGGGGGACAGGGGGCCCCAAACACCATATATTTT.

The rearrangement joins TRBV7-3 to TRBJ2-3; TRBD2 aligns across 12 bases. CDR1 SGHTA and CDR2 FQGTGA come from the germline V gene. V lost 5 bases, J lost 4 bases, and 7 bases stayed unmatched. This CDR3 is built from 16 residues. As DNA, the CDR3 is TGTGCCAGCAGCCTACCGACTAGCGGGAGCCCAGATACGCAGTATTTT. It specifies CASSLPTSGSPDTQYF. Full variable domain (missing parts from reference TRBV7-3 and TRBJ2-3): GAGVSQTPSNKVTEKGKYVELRCDPISGHTALYWYRQSLGQGPEFLIYFQGTGAADDSGLPNDRFFAVRPEGSVSTLKIQRTERGDSAVYLCASSLPTSGSPDTQYFGPGTRLTVL.

The chain links TRBV4-2 to TRBJ2-1; 10 bases are a match to TRBD1. Per germline, CDR1 LGHNA and CDR2 YNFKEQ. The CDR3 contains 16 residues. V shed 2 bases and J 8 bases; nucleotides not matched to a gene: 9. CDR3 coding DNA: TGTGCCAGCAGCCAAAAGACAGGGGGCGACGGCCATGAGCAGTTCTTC. Translating it yields CASSQKTGGDGHEQFF.

The V call is TRBV28, the J call TRBJ1-1, with TRBD1 identical over 8 bases. The CDR3 runs 15 residues. Germline V CDR1 and CDR2: MDHEN, SYDVKM. V shed 7 bases and J 0 bases; nucleotides not matched to a gene: 7. The CDR3 is CASTSGGGLNTEAFF. The CDR3 DNA follows: TGTGCCAGCACCTCAGGGGGCGGCTTGAACACTGAAGCTTTCTTT.

This chain uses TRBV13 with TRBJ1-2; the D gene is possibly TRBD1 (5 bases). V was trimmed by 3 bases and J by 8 bases, leaving 16 bases between them. This CDR3 is 14 amino acids long. CDR1 is PRHDT and CDR2 is FYEKMQ in the germline V gene (reference sequence). CDR3 nucleotides: TGTGCCAGCAGCTTTGGGGGTTCCGCCTACGGCTACACCTTC. Translating it yields CASSFGGSAYGYTF.

This chain links TRBV2 with TRBJ1-2; D gene ambiguous. CDR3 size: 13 residues. Trimming pared 8 bases from V and 2 bases from J, leaving 12 bases between. CDR1 and CDR2 from the germline V gene are SNHLY and FYNNEI. This chain's CDR3 is CASRASQNYGYTF. The CDR3 region has the DNA TGTGCCAGCCGGGCGTCGCAGAACTATGGCTACACCTTC.

This clone was observed a few times. The rearrangement links TRBV7-9 to TRBJ2-7; no reliable D call. The CDR3 spans 11 residues. Trimming shortened V by 5 bases and J by 6 bases, and 8 bases separated the two germline ends. The germline CDR1 and CDR2 sequences are SEHNR and FQNEAQ (reference sequence). The CDR3 here is CASSEPSEQYF. The CDR3 region has the DNA TGTGCCAGCAGCGAACCGAGCGAGCAGTACTTC.

The rearrangement uses TRBV5-1 and TRBJ2-3; D possibly corresponds to TRBD1 (6 bases). Germline CDR1 and CDR2: SGHRS and YFSETQ. This CDR3 has 15 amino acids. The V end lost 2 bases, the J end lost 0 bases, and 10 bases lay between the germline ends. Here the CDR3 DNA reads TGCGCCAGCAGCTTAGGACAGACTAGCACAGATACGCAGTATTTT. This encodes CASSLGQTSTDTQYF.

This clone was found a few times. The V gene is TRBV7-9, the J gene TRBJ2-7; D ambiguous. Germline CDR1 reads SEHNR; CDR2 reads FQNEAQ (reference sequence). This CDR3 is 14 amino acids long. V dropped 5 bases and J dropped 6 bases, with 17 bases sitting between them. The CDR3 bases are TGTGCCAGCAGCCACCTCACCCGACCCTCCGAGCAGTACTTC. Its protein product is CASSHLTRPSEQYF.

This chain links TRBV6-1 with TRBJ2-7; 9 bases agree with TRBD1. With 2 bases clipped from V and 4 bases from J, the junction kept 3 bases outside the gene matches. This CDR3 has 14 amino acids. Germline lookup yields CDR1 MNHNS and CDR2 SASEGT. The DNA for the CDR3 is TGTGCCAGCAGTGAAAACAGGGGGCGGTACGAGCAGTACTTC. This codes for CASSENRGRYEQYF.

The V and J genes are TRBV7-3 and TRBJ1-5; D possibly corresponds to TRBD1 (5 bases). Germline CDR1 is SGHTA and CDR2 is FQGTGA. Trimming pared 4 bases from V and 6 bases from J, leaving 19 bases between. CDR3 size: 16 residues. The CDR3 spells CASSWGPDRLAQPQHF. The CDR3, as DNA: TGTGCCAGCAGCTGGGGACCGGACCGACTGGCTCAGCCCCAGCATTTT.

The chain employs TRBV18 and TRBJ1-3; D gene ambiguous. The CDR3 length is 15 residues. Per the germline V gene, CDR1 is KGHSH and CDR2 is LQKENI. V shed 2 bases and J shed 0 bases, with 8 bases lying between them. DNA for the CDR3: TGTGCCAGCTCACCAGGCGGAATCTCTGGAAACACCATATATTTT. It encodes CASSPGGISGNTIYF.

This clone was recorded a few times. J is TRBJ1-4 and V is TRBV7-2; D ambiguous. CDR3 length: 15 residues. CDR1 is SGHTA, CDR2 FQGNSA, per germline. Trimming took off 5 bases at V and 3 bases at J, with 13 bases between the two ends. This CDR3 reads CASSTDGFPNEKLFF. The DNA for the CDR3 is TGTGCCAGCAGCACTGACGGGTTCCCTAATGAAAAACTGTTTTTT.

The gene calls are TRBV6-1 and TRBJ2-7; TRBD1 aligns across 9 bases. The CDR3 loop spans 14 amino acids. The V gene's germline CDR1 is MNHNS and CDR2 SASEGT. The ends lost 10 bases at V and 4 bases at J; junction bases unmatched: 11. CDR3 nucleotide sequence: TGTGCCATTTGGGGGACAGGGAGAAATTACGAGCAGTACTTC. Its translation is CAIWGTGRNYEQYF.

This chain joins TRBV5-1 and TRBJ1-3; weak D call: TRBD1 (6 bases). The CDR3 extends over 14 amino acids. The germline V gene encodes CDR1 SGHRS and CDR2 YFSETQ. V was clipped by 4 bases and J by 0 bases, with 8 bases between them. The CDR3 nucleotides read TGCGCCAGCAGCGCACAGGGCTCTGGAAACACCATATATTTT. It specifies CASSAQGSGNTIYF. Variable domain in full (rest from reference TRBV5-1 and TRBJ1-3): KAGVTQTPRYLIKTRGQQVTLSCSPISGHRSVSWYQQTPGQGLQFLFEYFSETQRNKGNFPGRFSGRQFSNSRSEMNVSTLELGDSALYLCASSAQGSGNTIYFGEGSWLTVV.

This clone was seen a few times. This chain links TRBV5-1 with TRBJ2-3, with unresolved D. The CDR3 is made up of 13 amino acids. The germline CDR1 and CDR2 sequences are SGHRS and YFSETQ. The V gene lost 4 bases and the J gene lost 3 bases, with 9 bases spanning the gap. The CDR3 loop reads CASSALLTDTQYF. CDR3 nucleotide sequence: TGCGCCAGCAGCGCACTTTTAACAGATACGCAGTATTTT.

V is TRBV11-2 and J is TRBJ1-3; 10 positions match TRBD1. The V segment lost 5 bases and the J segment 4 bases; nucleotides outside the gene matches: 8. The CDR3 spans 16 residues. Germline assignment: CDR1 SGHAT and CDR2 FQNNGV. CDR3 in DNA: TGTGCCAGCAGCCCAGGGGACAGGGGTTCAGGAAACACCATATATTTT. Protein product: CASSPGDRGSGNTIYF.

This clone was counted a single time. The chain carries TRBV30 and TRBJ2-3; D is perhaps TRBD2 (5 bases). The V gene's germline CDR1 is GTSNPN and CDR2 SVGIG (reference sequence). Trimming pared 0 bases from V and 4 bases from J, leaving 11 bases between. The CDR3 extends over 14 amino acids. Here the CDR3 reads CAWSVGSAPDTQYF. CDR3 bases: TGTGCCTGGAGTGTGGGTAGCGCCCCAGATACGCAGTATTTT.

The V and J genes are TRBV7-8 and TRBJ2-7, with 7 positions matching TRBD1. The CDR3 spans 11 residues. The V gene end was trimmed by 1 base and the J gene end by 11 bases; junction bases not matched to a gene: 2. Germline values: CDR1 SGHVS, CDR2 FQNEAQ. The CDR3 nucleotides are TGTGCCAGCAGCTTAGAGGGGGCAAAGTACTTC. Amino acids: CASSLEGAKYF.

This clone has more than one count but fewer than ten. The rearrangement uses TRBV2 and TRBJ2-6; tentative D call: TRBD2 (5 bases). The CDR3 is 16 amino acids. The germline V gene has CDR1 SNHLY and CDR2 FYNNEI. V lost 4 bases to trimming and J lost 0 bases, with 10 bases between them. CDR3 sequence reads: CASSGQRDSGANVLTF. In DNA form, the CDR3 reads TGTGCCAGCAGTGGGCAGAGGGACTCTGGGGCCAACGTCCTGACTTTC.